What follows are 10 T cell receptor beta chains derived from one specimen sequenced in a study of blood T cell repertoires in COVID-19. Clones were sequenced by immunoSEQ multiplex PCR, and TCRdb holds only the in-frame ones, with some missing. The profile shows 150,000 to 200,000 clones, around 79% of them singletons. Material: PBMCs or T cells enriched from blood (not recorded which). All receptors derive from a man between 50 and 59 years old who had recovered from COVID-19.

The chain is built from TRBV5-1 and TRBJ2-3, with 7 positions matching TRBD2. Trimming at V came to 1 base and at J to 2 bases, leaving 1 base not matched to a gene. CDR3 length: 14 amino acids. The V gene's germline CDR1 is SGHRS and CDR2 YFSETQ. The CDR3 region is CASSLTSDTDTQYF. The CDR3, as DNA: TGCGCCAGCAGCTTGACTAGCGACACAGATACGCAGTATTTT.

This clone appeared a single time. CDR3 protein: CASNRGDMNTEAFF. CDR3 sequence (DNA): TGTGCCAGCAATAGGGGCGATATGAACACTGAAGCTTTCTTT. The chain links TRBV6-5 to TRBJ1-1, with D tentatively TRBD1 (5 bases). CDR1 and CDR2 (germline): MNHEY, SVGAGI. Trimming pared 7 bases from V and 0 bases from J, leaving 12 bases between. CDR3 length: 14 residues.

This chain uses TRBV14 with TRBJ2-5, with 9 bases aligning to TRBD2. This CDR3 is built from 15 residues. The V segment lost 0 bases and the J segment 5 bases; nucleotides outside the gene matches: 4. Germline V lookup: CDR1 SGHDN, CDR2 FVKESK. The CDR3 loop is CASSQDAGGRETQYF. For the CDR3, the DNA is TGTGCCAGCAGCCAAGATGCGGGAGGGAGGGAGACCCAGTACTTC.

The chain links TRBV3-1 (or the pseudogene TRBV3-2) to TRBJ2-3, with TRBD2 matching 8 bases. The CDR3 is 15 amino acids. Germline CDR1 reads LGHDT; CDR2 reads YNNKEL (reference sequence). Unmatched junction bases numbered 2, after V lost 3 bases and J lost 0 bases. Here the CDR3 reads CASSQSGSSTDTQYF. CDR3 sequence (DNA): TGTGCCAGCAGCCAGAGCGGGAGCAGCACAGATACGCAGTATTTT.

The CDR3 region is CASSSGAAEGYTF. In DNA, the CDR3 is TGCGCCAGCAGTAGCGGGGCGGCGGAGGGCTACACCTTC. The genes are TRBV23-1 and TRBJ1-2; D is possibly TRBD1 (5 bases). TRBV23-1 is reported as an ORF; its role is uncertain. Trimming removed 5 bases from V and 8 bases from J, with 15 bases in between. The CDR3 is 13 amino acids.

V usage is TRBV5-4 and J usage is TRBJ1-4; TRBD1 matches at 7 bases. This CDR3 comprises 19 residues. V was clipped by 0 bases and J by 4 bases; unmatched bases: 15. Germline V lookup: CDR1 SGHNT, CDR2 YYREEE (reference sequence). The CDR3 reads CASSLDARDSRFDNEKLFF. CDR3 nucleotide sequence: TGTGCCAGCAGCTTGGACGCCCGGGACAGCCGTTTCGATAATGAAAAACTGTTTTTT.

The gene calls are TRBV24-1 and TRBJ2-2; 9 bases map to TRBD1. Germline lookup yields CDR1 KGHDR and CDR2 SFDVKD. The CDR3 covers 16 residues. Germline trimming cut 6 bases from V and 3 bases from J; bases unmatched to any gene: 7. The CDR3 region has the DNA TGTGCCACCAGTCCGGACAGGGGAAGAGACACCGGGGAGCTGTTTTTT. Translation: CATSPDRGRDTGELFF.

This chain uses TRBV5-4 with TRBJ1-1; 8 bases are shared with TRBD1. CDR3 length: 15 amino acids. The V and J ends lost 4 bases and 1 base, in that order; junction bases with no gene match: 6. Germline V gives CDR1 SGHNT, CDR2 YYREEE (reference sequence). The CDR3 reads CASSEMTGENTEAFF. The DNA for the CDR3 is TGTGCCAGCAGCGAAATGACAGGGGAGAACACTGAAGCTTTCTTT. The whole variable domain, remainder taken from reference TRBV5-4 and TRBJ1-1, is ETGVTQSPTHLIKTRGQQVTLRCSSQSGHNTVSWYQQALGQGPQFIFQYYREEENGRGNFPPRFSGLQFPNYSSELNVNALELDDSALYLCASSEMTGENTEAFFGQGTRLTVV.

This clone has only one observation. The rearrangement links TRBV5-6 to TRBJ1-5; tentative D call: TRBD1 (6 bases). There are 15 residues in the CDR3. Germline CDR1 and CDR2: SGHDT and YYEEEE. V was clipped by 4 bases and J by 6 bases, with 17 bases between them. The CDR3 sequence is CASSLWGGGTQPQHF. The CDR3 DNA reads TGTGCCAGCAGCCTCTGGGGCGGGGGCACTCAGCCCCAGCATTTT.

For the CDR3, the DNA is TGCGCCAGCAGCCCTCCCGGGACAGGGGGGGGCAAAGAGACCCAGTACTTC. It is translated as CASSPPGTGGGKETQYF. The chain carries TRBV5-1 and TRBJ2-5, with TRBD1 identical over 11 bases. Germline values: CDR1 SGHRS, CDR2 YFSETQ. The CDR3 sequence is 17 residues long. Trimming at V came to 4 bases and at J to 3 bases, leaving 11 bases not matched to a gene.